The 14 T cell receptor beta chains presented below share a single source sample, sequenced in a study of blood T cell repertoires in COVID-19. Profiled with immunoSEQ multiplex PCR; TCRdb holds only in-frame clones, not every one. The sample lists around 430,000 clones; about 83% were seen once. The material sequenced was PBMCs or T cells enriched from blood (not recorded which). The receptors were gathered from a woman between 45 and 60 years old who had recovered from COVID-19.

The genes are TRBV27 and TRBJ1-2; the D gene is possibly TRBD1 (5 bases). The V end lost 1 base, the J end lost 5 bases, and 11 bases lay between the germline ends. CDR1 is MNHEY and CDR2 is SMNVEV in the germline V gene (reference sequence). The CDR3 totals 14 residues. The CDR3 nucleotides read TGTGCCAGCAGTTTATATGACGGACAATATGGCTACACCTTC. Its translation is CASSLYDGQYGYTF.

The chain recombines TRBV5-1 with TRBJ1-1, with D maybe TRBD1 (5 bases). Germline-derived CDR1 and CDR2 are SGHRS and YFSETQ. The CDR3 is 13 residues long. Between the trimmed V and J ends, which lost 7 bases and 3 bases, there was a span of 13 bases. CDR3 nucleotide sequence: TGCGCCAGCTCCGAGACGGGGGACACTGAAGCTTTCTTT. Its protein is CASSETGDTEAFF. The full variable domain, its missing parts supplied by reference TRBV5-1 and TRBJ1-1, is KAGVTQTPRYLIKTRGQQVTLSCSPISGHRSVSWYQQTPGQGLQFLFEYFSETQRNKGNFPGRFSGRQFSNSRSEMNVSTLELGDSALYLCASSETGDTEAFFGQGTRLTVV.

This sequence joins TRBV4-3 and TRBJ2-3; the D gene is possibly TRBD1 (7 bases). V was cut by 2 bases and J by 5 bases, with 26 bases left in between. Germline V gene lookup returns CDR1 LGHNA and CDR2 YSLEER. This CDR3 has 19 amino acids. This CDR3 reads CASSQLGIVGGGTRDTQYF. DNA for the CDR3: TGCGCCAGCAGCCAATTAGGGATTGTAGGGGGCGGGACCCGAGATACGCAGTATTTT.

This clone has a single count. The rearrangement uses TRBV11-3 and TRBJ1-1; maybe TRBD1 (6 bases). CDR1 and CDR2 (germline): SGHNT, YENEEA. The V gene lost 1 base and the J gene lost 4 bases, with 13 bases spanning the gap. The length of the CDR3 is 15 residues. CDR3 coding DNA: TGTGCCAGCAGCTTAGGGAACACAGGGTCCACTGAAGCTTTCTTT. This codes for CASSLGNTGSTEAFF.

The V gene is TRBV11-2, the J gene TRBJ2-5; D is possibly TRBD2 (7 bases). Trimming removed 6 bases from V and 4 bases from J, with 12 bases in between. CDR3 length equals 13 residues. Germline CDR1 is SGHAT and CDR2 is FQNNGV. The CDR3 spells CASSRGGSETQYF. Written as DNA, the CDR3 is TGTGCCAGCAGTAGGGGGGGCTCAGAGACCCAGTACTTC.

The V gene is TRBV7-2, the J gene TRBJ2-5; perhaps TRBD1 as D (5 bases). Germline V gene sequence: CDR1 SGHTA, CDR2 FQGNSA. The V end was cut by 5 bases, the J end by 0 bases, with 7 bases between. The CDR3 is 13 amino acids. The CDR3 reads CASSRQYQETQYF. For the CDR3, the DNA is TGTGCCAGCAGCCGACAGTACCAAGAGACCCAGTACTTC.

The CDR3 reads CSVEDPAGPGQPQHF. The CDR3 DNA follows: TGCAGCGTTGAAGACCCCGCAGGGCCCGGTCAGCCCCAGCATTTT. The rearrangement joins TRBV29-1 to TRBJ1-5, with D perhaps matching TRBD1 (5 bases). CDR1 is SQVTM, CDR2 ANQGSEA, per germline. V was pared by 0 bases and J by 6 bases, with 15 bases between. This CDR3 region has 15 residues.

This clone was picked up one time. V gene TRBV27 combines with J gene TRBJ2-7, with TRBD1 identical over 8 bases. With 7 bases clipped from V and 3 bases from J, the junction kept 11 bases outside the gene matches. The CDR3 runs 15 residues. Germline values: CDR1 MNHEY, CDR2 SMNVEV (reference sequence). The CDR3 DNA reads TGTGCCAGCAATTCGGACAGGGAGGATTTCTACGAGCAGTACTTC. Translation gives CASNSDREDFYEQYF.

This clone showed up just a few times. This rearrangement joins TRBV30 to TRBJ1-1; D may be TRBD1 (6 bases). This CDR3 has 14 amino acids. The V gene's germline CDR1 is GTSNPN and CDR2 SVGIG (reference sequence). V gave up 3 bases and J gave up 4 bases, with 15 bases separating them. The CDR3 sequence is CAWRKNRVATEAFF. CDR3 coding DNA: TGTGCCTGGAGGAAGAACAGGGTGGCCACTGAAGCTTTCTTT.

The chain uses TRBV18 and TRBJ2-5; perhaps TRBD2 as D (5 bases). Trimming left V 4 bases short and J 0 bases short, with 9 bases between. This CDR3 has 14 amino acids. Germline V lookup: CDR1 KGHSH, CDR2 LQKENI. The CDR3 DNA sequence: TGTGCCAGCTCACGACTACTCGACCAAGAGACCCAGTACTTC. Residues: CASSRLLDQETQYF.

This clone was observed a handful of times. J is TRBJ1-6 and V is TRBV18; weak D call: TRBD1 (6 bases). The germline V gene encodes CDR1 KGHSH and CDR2 LQKENI. Between the trimmed V and J ends, which lost 0 bases and 7 bases, there was a span of 10 bases. This CDR3 has 15 residues. This CDR3 reads CASSPPGGGNSPLHF. The CDR3 DNA reads TGTGCCAGCTCACCACCAGGGGGAGGGAATTCACCCCTCCACTTT.

This sequence joins TRBV5-5 and TRBJ1-2, with 11 nucleotides matching TRBD1. Trimming took 5 bases from V and 0 from J; bases not matched to a gene: 6. From germline, CDR1 is SGHKS and CDR2 YYEKEE (reference sequence). The CDR3 has 16 amino acids. The CDR3 spells CASRAGQGVSNYGYTF. CDR3 in DNA: TGTGCCAGCAGGGCGGGACAGGGGGTGTCTAACTATGGCTACACCTTC.

This clone was counted a single time. This chain joins TRBV7-2 and TRBJ1-5; D remains unclear. V was clipped by 6 bases and J by 0 bases, with 12 bases between them. The CDR3 is 15 residues long. Per germline, CDR1 SGHTA and CDR2 FQGNSA. CDR3 sequence reads: CASSRDGDSNQPQHF. The CDR3 DNA follows: TGTGCCAGCAGTCGTGACGGAGATAGCAATCAGCCCCAGCATTTT. The full variable domain, with the rest looked up from reference TRBV7-2 and TRBJ1-5, is GAGVSQSPSNKVTEKGKDVELRCDPISGHTALYWYRQSLGQGLEFLIYFQGNSAPDKSGLPSDRFSAERTGGSVSTLTIQRTQQEDSAVYLCASSRDGDSNQPQHFGDGTRLSIL.

The V gene is TRBV4-2, the J gene TRBJ1-1; TRBD1 matches at 8 bases. The CDR3 totals 16 residues. V was clipped by 5 bases and J by 1 base; unmatched bases: 9. CDR1 and CDR2 (germline): LGHNA, YNFKEQ. The CDR3 bases are TGTGCCAGCAGCTCTAGAACTGGGACAGGGAACACTGAAGCTTTCTTT. It encodes CASSSRTGTGNTEAFF.